The present T cell receptor beta chain was sequenced within a study of blood T cell repertoires in COVID-19. Background on the study: COVID-19 samples, acute and convalescent, were from the United States, Italy and Spain. The cDNA or gDNA used as material had been derived from T cells, B-cell-depleted T cells, or PBMCs.

Seattle patients were enrolled while actively infected and followed longitudinally. Per the study methods: Estimates of nucleated cell counts were drawn from the amplification of reference gene primers. The table came from immunoSEQ multiplex PCR; TCRdb's copy has only in-frame clones and leaves some out. The DNA was the basis for D and trimming; V, J and clone size are from that table. Counted here are 150,000 to 200,000 clones, over 80% occurring once; the ten biggest clones make up around 0.93%. The V and J ends lost 5 bases and 2 bases respectively, with 12 bases between them. CDR1 is SGHAT, CDR2 FQNNGV, per germline. The CDR3 covers 14 residues.

V usage is TRBV11-2 and J usage is TRBJ1-2, with D tentatively TRBD1 (5 bases). Sequencing used peripheral blood. The clonotype comes from a man in his fifties or sixties with COVID-19, enrolled during active disease. This chain's CDR3 is CASSPYPGNYGYTF. For the CDR3, the DNA is TGTGCCAGCAGCCCCTACCCAGGGAACTATGGCTACACCTTC.